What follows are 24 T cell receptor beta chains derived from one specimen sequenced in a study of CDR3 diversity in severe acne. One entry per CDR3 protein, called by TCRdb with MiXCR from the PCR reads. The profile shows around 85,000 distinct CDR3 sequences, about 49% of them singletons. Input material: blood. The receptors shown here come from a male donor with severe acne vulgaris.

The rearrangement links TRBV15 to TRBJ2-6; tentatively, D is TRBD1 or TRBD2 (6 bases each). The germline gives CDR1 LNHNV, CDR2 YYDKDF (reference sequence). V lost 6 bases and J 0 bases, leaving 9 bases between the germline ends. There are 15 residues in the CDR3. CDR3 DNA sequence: TGTGCCACCAGAGGGGGGAGCTCTGGGGCCAACGTCCTGACTTTC. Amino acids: CATRGGSSGANVLTF.

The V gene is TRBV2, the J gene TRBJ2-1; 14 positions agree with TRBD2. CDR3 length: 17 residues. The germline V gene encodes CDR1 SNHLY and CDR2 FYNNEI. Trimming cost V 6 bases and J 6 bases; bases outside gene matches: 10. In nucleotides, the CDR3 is TGTGCCAGCAGAGACAGACTAGCGGGAGGGTTGAGCAATGAGCAGTTCTTC. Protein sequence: CASRDRLAGGLSNEQFF.

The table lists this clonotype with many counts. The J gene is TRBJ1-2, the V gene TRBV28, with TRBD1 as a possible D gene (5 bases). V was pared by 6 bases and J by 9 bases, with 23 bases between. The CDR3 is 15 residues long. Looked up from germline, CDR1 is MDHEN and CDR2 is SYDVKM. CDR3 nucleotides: TGTGCCAGCAGGCCCGGGACGACGGCTCAGGGCCGCTACACCTTC. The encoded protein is CASRPGTTAQGRYTF.

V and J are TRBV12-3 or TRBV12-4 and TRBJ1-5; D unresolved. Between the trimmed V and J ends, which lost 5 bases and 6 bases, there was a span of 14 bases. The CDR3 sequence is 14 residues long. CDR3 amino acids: CASSPTLSGQPQHF. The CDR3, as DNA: TGTGCCAGCAGTCCCACCTTGTCAGGTCAGCCCCAGCATTTT.

The CDR3 nucleotides read TGTGCCAGCAGTGAATACTCAGGCGGGGACAGGCTAATCTACGAGCAGTACTTC. Its protein product is CASSEYSGGDRLIYEQYF. The rearrangement joins TRBV25-1 to TRBJ2-7, with TRBD1 matching 8 bases. The CDR3 runs to 18 residues. Per the germline V gene, CDR1 is MGHDK and CDR2 is SYGVNS. Losses at the gene ends were 0 bases for V and 3 bases for J; bases not matched to a gene: 13.

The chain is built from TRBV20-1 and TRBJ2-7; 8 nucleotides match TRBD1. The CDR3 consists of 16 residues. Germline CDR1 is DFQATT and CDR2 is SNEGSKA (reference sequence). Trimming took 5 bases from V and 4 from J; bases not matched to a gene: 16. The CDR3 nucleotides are TGCAGTGCTTTCTCCGGGACAGGCCCCAACCCGTACGAGCAGTACTTC. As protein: CSAFSGTGPNPYEQYF.

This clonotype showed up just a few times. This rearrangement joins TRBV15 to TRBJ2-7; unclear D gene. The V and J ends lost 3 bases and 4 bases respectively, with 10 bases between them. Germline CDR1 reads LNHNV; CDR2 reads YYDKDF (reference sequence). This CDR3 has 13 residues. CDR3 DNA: TGTGCCACCAGCAGTCGGACGGAGTACGAGCAGTACTTC. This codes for CATSSRTEYEQYF.

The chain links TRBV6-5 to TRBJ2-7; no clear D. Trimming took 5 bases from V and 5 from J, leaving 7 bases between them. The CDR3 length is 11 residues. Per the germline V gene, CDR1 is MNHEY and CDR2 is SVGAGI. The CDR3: CASSVPHEQYF. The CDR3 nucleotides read TGTGCCAGCAGTGTACCCCACGAGCAGTACTTC.

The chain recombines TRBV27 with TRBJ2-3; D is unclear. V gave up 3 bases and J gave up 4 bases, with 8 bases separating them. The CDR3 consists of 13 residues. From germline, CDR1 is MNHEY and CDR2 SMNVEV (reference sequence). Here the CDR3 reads CASSFSGPDTQYF. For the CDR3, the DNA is TGTGCCAGCAGTTTTTCTGGCCCAGATACGCAGTATTTT.

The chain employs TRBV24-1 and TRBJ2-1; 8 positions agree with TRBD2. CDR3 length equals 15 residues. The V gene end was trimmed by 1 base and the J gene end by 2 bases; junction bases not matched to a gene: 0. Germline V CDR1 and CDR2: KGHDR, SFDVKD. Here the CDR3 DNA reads TGTGCCACCAGTGATTTTAGCGGGACCTACAATGAGCAGTTCTTC. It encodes CATSDFSGTYNEQFF.

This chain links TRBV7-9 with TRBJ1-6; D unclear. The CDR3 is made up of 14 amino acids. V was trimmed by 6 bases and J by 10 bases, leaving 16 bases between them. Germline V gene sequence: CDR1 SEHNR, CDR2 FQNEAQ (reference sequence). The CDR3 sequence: CASSSGSRRSPLHF. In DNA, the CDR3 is TGTGCCAGCAGTTCGGGCAGCCGTAGGTCACCCCTCCACTTT. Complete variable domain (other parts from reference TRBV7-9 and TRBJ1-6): DTGVSQNPRHKITKRGQNVTFRCDPISEHNRLYWYRQTLGQGPEFLTYFQNEAQLEKSRLLSDRFSAERPKGSFSTLEIQRTEQGDSAMYLCASSSGSRRSPLHFGNGTRLTVT.

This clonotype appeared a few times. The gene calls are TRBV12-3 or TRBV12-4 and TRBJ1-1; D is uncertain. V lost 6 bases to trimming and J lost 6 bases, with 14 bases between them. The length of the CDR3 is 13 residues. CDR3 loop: CASSLGPRPEAFF. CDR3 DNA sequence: TGTGCCAGCAGCCTCGGGCCCCGGCCTGAAGCTTTCTTT.

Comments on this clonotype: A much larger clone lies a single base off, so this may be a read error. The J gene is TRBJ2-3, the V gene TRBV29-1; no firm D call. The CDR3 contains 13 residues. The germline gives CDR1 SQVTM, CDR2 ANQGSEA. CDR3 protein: CGVPRFSYDTQYF. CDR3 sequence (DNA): TGCGGCGTTCCAAGGTTCTCCTACGATACGCAGTATTTT.

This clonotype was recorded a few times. The CDR3 DNA is TGTGCCAGCAGCCTTACAGGGGGCGGTTCACCCCTCCACTTT. Residues: CASSLTGGGSPLHF. The chain is built from TRBV3-1 and TRBJ1-6; 9 positions agree with TRBD1. The CDR3 runs to 14 residues. Germline trimming cut 4 bases from V and 9 bases from J; bases unmatched to any gene: 4. Germline V gene lookup returns CDR1 LGHDT and CDR2 YNNKEL (reference sequence).

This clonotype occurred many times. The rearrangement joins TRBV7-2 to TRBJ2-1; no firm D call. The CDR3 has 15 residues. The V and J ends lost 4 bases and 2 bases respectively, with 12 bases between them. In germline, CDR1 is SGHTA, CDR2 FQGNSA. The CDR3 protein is CASSSVLGTYNEQFF. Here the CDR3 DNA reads TGTGCCAGCAGCTCGGTCTTAGGAACCTACAATGAGCAGTTCTTC.

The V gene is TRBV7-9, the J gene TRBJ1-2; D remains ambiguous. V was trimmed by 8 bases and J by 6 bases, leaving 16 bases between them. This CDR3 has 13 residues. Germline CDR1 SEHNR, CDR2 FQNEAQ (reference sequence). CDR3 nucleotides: TGTGCCAGCGCGGAGAGGTCCGTAGATGGCTACACCTTC. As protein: CASAERSVDGYTF. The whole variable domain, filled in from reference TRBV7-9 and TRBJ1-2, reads DTGVSQNPRHKITKRGQNVTFRCDPISEHNRLYWYRQTLGQGPEFLTYFQNEAQLEKSRLLSDRFSAERPKGSFSTLEIQRTEQGDSAMYLCASAERSVDGYTFGSGTRLTVV.

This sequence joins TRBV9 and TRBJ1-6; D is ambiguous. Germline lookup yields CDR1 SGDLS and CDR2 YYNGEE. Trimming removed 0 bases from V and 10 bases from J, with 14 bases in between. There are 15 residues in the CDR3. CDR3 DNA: TGTGCCAGCAGCGTAGAGGACGGCGCCGGGTCACCCCTCCACTTT. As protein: CASSVEDGAGSPLHF.

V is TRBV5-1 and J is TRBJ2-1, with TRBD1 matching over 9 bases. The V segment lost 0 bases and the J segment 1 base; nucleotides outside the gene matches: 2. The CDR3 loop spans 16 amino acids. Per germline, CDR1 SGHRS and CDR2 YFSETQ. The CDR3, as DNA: TGCGCCAGCAGCTTGGGGGGGACAGGGTCCTACAATGAGCAGTTCTTC. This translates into CASSLGGTGSYNEQFF. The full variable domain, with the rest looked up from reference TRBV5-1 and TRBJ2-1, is KAGVTQTPRYLIKTRGQQVTLSCSPISGHRSVSWYQQTPGQGLQFLFEYFSETQRNKGNFPGRFSGRQFSNSRSEMNVSTLELGDSALYLCASSLGGTGSYNEQFFGPGTRLTVL.

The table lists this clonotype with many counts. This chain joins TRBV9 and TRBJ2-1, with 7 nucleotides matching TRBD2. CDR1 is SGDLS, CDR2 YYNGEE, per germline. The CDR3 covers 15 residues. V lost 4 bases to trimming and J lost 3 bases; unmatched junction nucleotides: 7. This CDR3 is CASSPRSGGYNEQFF. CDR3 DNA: TGTGCCAGCAGCCCTAGATCGGGGGGCTACAATGAGCAGTTCTTC.

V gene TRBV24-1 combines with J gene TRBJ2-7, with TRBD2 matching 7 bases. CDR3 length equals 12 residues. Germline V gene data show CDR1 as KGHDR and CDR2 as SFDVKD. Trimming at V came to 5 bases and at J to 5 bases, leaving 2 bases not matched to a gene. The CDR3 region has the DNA TGTGCCACCAGTGTGGCGGGAGACGAGCAGTACTTC. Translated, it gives CATSVAGDEQYF.

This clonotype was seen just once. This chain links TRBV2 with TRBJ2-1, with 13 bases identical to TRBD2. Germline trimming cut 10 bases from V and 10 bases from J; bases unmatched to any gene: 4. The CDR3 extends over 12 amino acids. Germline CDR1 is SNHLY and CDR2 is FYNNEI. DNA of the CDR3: TGTGCCACCGGACTAGCGGGAGTCGAGCAGTTCTTC. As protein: CATGLAGVEQFF.

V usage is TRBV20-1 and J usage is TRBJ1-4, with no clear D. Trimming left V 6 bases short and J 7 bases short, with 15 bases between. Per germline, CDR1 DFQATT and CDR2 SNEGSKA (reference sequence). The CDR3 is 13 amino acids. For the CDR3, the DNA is TGCAGTGCCTCAGGCCGGTGGGGTGAAAAACTGTTTTTT. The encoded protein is CSASGRWGEKLFF.

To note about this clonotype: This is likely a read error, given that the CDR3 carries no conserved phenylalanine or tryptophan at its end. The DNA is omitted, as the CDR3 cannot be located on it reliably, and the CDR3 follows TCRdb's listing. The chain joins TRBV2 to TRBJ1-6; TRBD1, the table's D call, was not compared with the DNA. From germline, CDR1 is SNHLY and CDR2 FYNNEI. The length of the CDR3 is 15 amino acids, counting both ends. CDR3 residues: CASSLGQGSNSPHHL.

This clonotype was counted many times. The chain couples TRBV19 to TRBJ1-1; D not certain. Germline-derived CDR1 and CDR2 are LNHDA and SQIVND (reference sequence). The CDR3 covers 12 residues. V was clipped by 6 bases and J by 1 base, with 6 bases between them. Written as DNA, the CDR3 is TGTGCCAGTAGCCGACAGAACACTGAAGCTTTCTTT. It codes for CASSRQNTEAFF.